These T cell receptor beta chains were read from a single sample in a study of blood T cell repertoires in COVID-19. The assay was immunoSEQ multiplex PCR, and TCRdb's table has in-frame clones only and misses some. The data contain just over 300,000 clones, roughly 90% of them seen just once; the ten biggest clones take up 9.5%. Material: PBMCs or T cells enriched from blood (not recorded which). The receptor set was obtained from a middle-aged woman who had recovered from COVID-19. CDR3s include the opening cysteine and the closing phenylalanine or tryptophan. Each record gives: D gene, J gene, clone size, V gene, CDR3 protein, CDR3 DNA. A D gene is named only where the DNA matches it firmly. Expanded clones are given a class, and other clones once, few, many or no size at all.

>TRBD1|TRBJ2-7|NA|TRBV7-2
CASSRAGTGNARYEQYF
TGTGCCAGCAGTCGTGCCGGGACAGGGAACGCTAGGTACGAGCAGTACTTC
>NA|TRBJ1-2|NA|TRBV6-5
CASSYSSQGDYGYTF
TGTGCCAGCAGTTACTCGAGTCAGGGCGACTATGGCTACACCTTC
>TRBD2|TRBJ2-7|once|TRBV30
CAWTSGNEQYF
TGTGCCTGGACTAGCGGAAACGAGCAGTACTTC
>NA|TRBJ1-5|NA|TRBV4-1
CASSLFPGGSNQPQHF
TGCGCCAGCAGCCTCTTTCCGGGAGGGAGCAATCAGCCCCAGCATTTT
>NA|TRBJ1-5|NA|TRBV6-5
CAIGHYSNQPQHF
TGTGCCATCGGACACTATAGCAATCAGCCCCAGCATTTT
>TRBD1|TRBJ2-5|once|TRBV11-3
CASSRQGLETQYF
TGTGCCAGCAGCCGACAGGGTTTGGAGACCCAGTACTTC
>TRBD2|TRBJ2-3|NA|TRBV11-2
CASSLGSLGLEADTQYF
TGTGCCAGCAGCTTAGGCTCCCTCGGACTAGAGGCAGATACGCAGTATTTT
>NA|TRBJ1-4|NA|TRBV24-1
CATSDPRQPDEKLFF
TGTGCCACCAGTGACCCTCGACAGCCCGATGAAAAACTGTTTTTT
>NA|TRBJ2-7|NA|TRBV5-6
CASSLAGLSGLYEQYF
TGTGCCAGCAGCTTGGCCGGACTGAGCGGCCTCTACGAGCAGTACTTC
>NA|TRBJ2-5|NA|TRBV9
CASSVGGTGETQYF
TGTGCCAGCAGCGTAGGGGGGACTGGGGAGACCCAGTACTTC
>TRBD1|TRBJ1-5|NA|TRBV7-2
CASTGQGGLAQHF
TGTGCCAGCACCGGACAGGGGGGATTGGCCCAGCATTTT
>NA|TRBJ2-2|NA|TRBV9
CASSVYPYTGELFF
TGTGCCAGCAGCGTCTACCCTTACACCGGGGAGCTGTTTTTT
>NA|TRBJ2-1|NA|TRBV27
CASGPLLAGLSYNEQFF
TGTGCCAGCGGGCCTCTACTAGCTGGGCTTTCCTACAATGAGCAGTTCTTC
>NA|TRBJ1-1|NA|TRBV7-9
CASSHNVTTGMGAFF
TGTGCCAGCAGCCACAACGTGACTACCGGAATGGGGGCTTTCTTT
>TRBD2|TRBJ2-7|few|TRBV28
CASSFNALLTSGGTYEQYF
TGTGCCAGCAGTTTCAACGCTCTCCTTACTAGCGGGGGCACCTACGAGCAGTACTTC
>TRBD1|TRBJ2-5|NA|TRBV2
CATQGDRGFQETQYF
TGTGCCACTCAAGGGGACAGGGGATTCCAAGAGACCCAGTACTTC
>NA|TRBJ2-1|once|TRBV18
CASSLWDSSEQFF
TGTGCCAGCTCACTATGGGACTCTAGTGAGCAGTTCTTC
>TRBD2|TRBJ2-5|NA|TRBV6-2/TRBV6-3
CASSYYGREGKETQYF
TGTGCCAGCAGTTACTATGGGCGGGAGGGCAAAGAGACCCAGTACTTC
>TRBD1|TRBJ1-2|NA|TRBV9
CASRSTGGLEGIEGGYTF
TGTGCCAGCCGGAGCACAGGGGGTCTTGAGGGGATAGAAGGAGGCTACACCTTC
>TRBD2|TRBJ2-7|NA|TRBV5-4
CASSLGVRGLDTYEQYF
TGTGCCAGCAGCTTGGGGGTTCGGGGACTAGATACCTACGAGCAGTACTTC
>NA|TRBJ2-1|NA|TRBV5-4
CASSLPRSSYNEQFF
TGTGCCAGCAGCTTGCCACGTAGCTCCTACAATGAGCAGTTCTTC
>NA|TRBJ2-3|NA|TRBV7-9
CASSLVGQGSGTDTQYF
TGTGCCAGCAGCTTAGTGGGCCAGGGGTCGGGCACAGATACGCAGTATTTT
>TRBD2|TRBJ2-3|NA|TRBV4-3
CASSQDSLAGEDTQYF
TGCGCCAGCAGCCAAGATAGTCTAGCGGGGGAAGATACGCAGTATTTT
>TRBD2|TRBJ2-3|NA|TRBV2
CASSAGLAGIDTQYF
TGTGCCAGCAGTGCGGGACTAGCGGGTATAGATACGCAGTATTTT
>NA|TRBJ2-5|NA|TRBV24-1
CATSDLTGTQETQYF
TGTGCCACCAGTGATTTGACAGGGACACAAGAGACCCAGTACTTC
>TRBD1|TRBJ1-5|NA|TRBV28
CASSSIPGTANQPQHF
TGTGCCAGCAGTTCAATACCCGGGACAGCCAATCAGCCCCAGCATTTT
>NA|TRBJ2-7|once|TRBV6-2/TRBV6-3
CASSRGAGEGEQYF
TGTGCCAGCAGCCGAGGAGCAGGGGAGGGCGAGCAGTACTTC
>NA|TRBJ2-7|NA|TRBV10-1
CASSGTGSYEQYF
TGCGCCAGCAGTGGCACAGGATCCTACGAGCAGTACTTC
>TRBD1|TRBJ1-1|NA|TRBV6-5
CASSYSGTGRTEAFF
TGTGCCAGCAGTTACTCGGGGACAGGAAGGACTGAAGCTTTCTTT
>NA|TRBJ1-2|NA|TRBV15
CATSRAGTYGYTF
TGTGCCACCAGCAGGGCCGGGACATATGGCTACACCTTC
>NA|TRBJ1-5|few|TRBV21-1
CASSKLLTGHPPQHF
TGTGCCAGCAGCAAACTTTTGACAGGACATCCGCCCCAGCATTTT
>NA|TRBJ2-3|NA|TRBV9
CASSRGGGTSSTDTQYF
TGTGCCAGCAGCAGAGGTGGGGGGACGTCTAGCACAGATACGCAGTATTTT
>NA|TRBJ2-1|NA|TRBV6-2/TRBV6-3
CASSNVRAEQFF
TGTGCCAGCAGCAACGTACGCGCTGAGCAGTTCTTC
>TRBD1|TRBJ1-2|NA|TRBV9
CASSVALRTGEINYGYTF
TGTGCCAGCAGCGTAGCCCTAAGGACAGGGGAGATTAACTATGGCTACACCTTC
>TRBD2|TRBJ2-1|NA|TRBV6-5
CASSSRTSKYNEQFF
TGTGCCAGCAGTTCAAGGACTAGTAAATACAATGAGCAGTTCTTC
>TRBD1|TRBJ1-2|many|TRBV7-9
CASSLGTGHYGYTF
TGTGCCAGCAGCTTGGGGACAGGCCACTATGGCTACACCTTC
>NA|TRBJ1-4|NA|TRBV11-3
CASSRTNEKLFF
TGTGCCAGCAGCCGAACTAATGAAAAACTGTTTTTT
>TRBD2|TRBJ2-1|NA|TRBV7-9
CASSTTLGSGGRLEQFF
TGTGCCAGCAGCACAACTCTGGGTAGCGGGGGGCGATTGGAGCAGTTCTTC
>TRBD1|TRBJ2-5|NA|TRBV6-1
CASSERGRFGETQYF
TGTGCCAGCAGTGAGAGGGGGCGTTTCGGAGAGACCCAGTACTTC
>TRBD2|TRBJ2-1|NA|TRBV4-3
CASSQGRFLAGGFYNEQFF
TGCGCCAGCAGCCAAGGACGTTTCCTAGCGGGGGGTTTCTACAATGAGCAGTTCTTC
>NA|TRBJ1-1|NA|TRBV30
CAWSVLRRGTEAFF
TGTGCCTGGAGTGTACTGAGGAGGGGCACTGAAGCTTTCTTT
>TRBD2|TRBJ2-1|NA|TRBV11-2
CASSSRTSGGFDEQFF
TGTGCCAGCAGCTCCCGGACTAGCGGGGGGTTCGATGAGCAGTTCTTC
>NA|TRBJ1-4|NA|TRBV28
CASSLSDGTLEKLFF
TGTGCCAGCAGTTTATCCGACGGGACTCTTGAAAAACTGTTTTTT